This T cell receptor beta chain came from a study of cytomegalovirus exposure and HLA in healthy donors. The overall study: A prior study identified over 100 million unique TCR beta sequences from 190 million or so T cells. Genotyping showed roughly 77% of hundreds of donors falling in the Caucasian-associated ancestry cluster. Findings and caveats of the study: CMV serostatus stood as the only immune exposure information on hand.

A word on this clone: The antigen is undetermined.

Those who donated were healthy bone marrow donors. PCR involved 60 Vbeta and 13 Jbeta primers. TCRdb keeps only in-frame clones here, not all; method: immunoSEQ multiplex PCR. The sample records some 180,000 clones, roughly 80% being singletons. Germline CDR1 and CDR2: MNHEY and SVGAGI. Trimming at V came to 2 bases and at J to 8 bases, leaving 8 bases not matched to a gene. CDR3 size: 14 residues. The material sequenced was PBMCs. This chain links TRBV6-5 with TRBJ1-2; TRBD1 aligns across 7 bases. The sequence derives from a woman aged 18 to 35 in good health and CMV-seronegative. The CDR3 is CASSYEKGASGYTF. CDR3 in DNA: TGTGCCAGCAGTTACGAGAAGGGGGCGAGCGGCTACACCTTC.